A single T cell receptor beta chain is shown here with its context. This CDR3 is 14 amino acids long. Deletions cut 6 bases from V and 3 bases from J, with 12 bases between. Germline CDR1 and CDR2: KGHSH and LQKENI. This specimen belongs to a study of blood T cell repertoires in COVID-19. Study information: COVID-19 samples, acute and convalescent, were from the United States, Italy and Spain. PBMCs, B-cell-depleted T cells, or T cells provided the cDNA or gDNA that made up the material.

Original data processing: Researchers report that nucleated cell counts were estimated from reference gene primer amplification. Clones were read by immunoSEQ multiplex PCR, and TCRdb kept only the in-frame ones, dropping some. Clone size and the V and J calls come from that table; the DNA yielded D and trimming. Of nearly 200,000 clones in the sample, approximately 87% were seen once. The sample comprised peripheral blood. The rearrangement joins TRBV18 to TRBJ1-3, with a tentative D call TRBD1 (5 bases). The origin of this receptor is a woman aged 70-85 years with acute or convalescent COVID-19. CDR3 amino acids: CASSQGIDGNTIYF. DNA for the CDR3: TGTGCCAGCTCCCAGGGAATCGATGGAAACACCATATATTTT.